What follows are 26 T cell receptor beta chains derived from one specimen sequenced in a study of STAT5B mutations in CD4+ large granular lymphocyte leukemia. Profiling relied on immunoSEQ multiplex PCR, and the TCRdb table lists in-frame clones only, not all of them. The repertoire holds 25,000 to 35,000 clones, with around 66% as singletons. The sequenced sample was CD4+ T cells from blood buffy coats. These receptors all come from a human donor in good health.

The rearrangement joins TRBV14 to TRBJ2-7; D might be TRBD2 (5 bases). Trimming removed 1 base at V and 3 bases at J, with 10 bases between. The germline CDR1 and CDR2 sequences are SGHDN and FVKESK. CDR3 size: 14 residues. In nucleotides, the CDR3 is TGTGCCAGCAGCCAAGGGCTCGGGGACTACGAGCAGTACTTC. Protein sequence: CASSQGLGDYEQYF. Together with reference TRBV14 and TRBJ2-7, the CDR3 gives the full variable domain: EAGVTQFPSHSVIEKGQTVTLRCDPISGHDNLYWYRRVMGKEIKFLLHFVKESKQDESGMPNNRFLAERTGGTYSTLKVQPAELEDSGVYFCASSQGLGDYEQYFGPGTRLTVT.

This rearrangement joins TRBV28 to TRBJ1-6; perhaps TRBD1 as D (5 bases). CDR1 MDHEN and CDR2 SYDVKM come from the germline V gene. V gave up 7 bases and J gave up 6 bases, with 10 bases separating them. The CDR3 spans 13 residues. The CDR3 reads CASTRDLNSPLHF. The CDR3 nucleotides are TGTGCCAGCACCCGGGACCTTAATTCACCCCTCCACTTT.

The J gene is TRBJ2-3, the V gene TRBV7-3; 9 bases are a match to TRBD2. The CDR3 totals 16 residues. CDR1 and CDR2 (germline): SGHTA, FQGTGA. V dropped 2 bases and J dropped 5; count of bases not matched to a gene: 8. The CDR3: CASSLLRGGAVDTQYF. The DNA for the CDR3 is TGTGCCAGCAGCTTACTTCGCGGGGGGGCGGTAGATACGCAGTATTTT.

The rearrangement joins TRBV9 to TRBJ1-2, with 9 bases lining up with TRBD1. The V segment lost 5 bases and the J segment 2 bases; nucleotides outside the gene matches: 13. CDR1 and CDR2 from the germline V gene are SGDLS and YYNGEE. This CDR3 has 17 residues. For the CDR3, the DNA is TGTGCCAGCAGTGAAGGGACAGGGCTTGTTAGGAACTATGGCTACACCTTC. Protein: CASSEGTGLVRNYGYTF.

The chain employs TRBV16 and TRBJ1-6; 7 nucleotides match TRBD1. Per germline, CDR1 KGHSY and CDR2 FQNENV. V shed 2 bases, J shed 0 bases, and the junction held 4 bases outside the gene matches. The CDR3 is 17 residues long. For the CDR3, the DNA is TGTGCCAGCAGCCAAGAGGCAGGGGGCTCCTATAATTCACCCCTCCACTTT. It codes for CASSQEAGGSYNSPLHF.

Only a few counts were recorded for this clone. CDR3: CASRPGSGSEAFF. CDR3 coding DNA: TGTGCCAGCAGGCCCGGCAGTGGGAGTGAAGCTTTCTTT. The chain has TRBV6-5 and TRBJ1-1, with no clear D. This CDR3 has 13 residues. The V and J ends lost 6 bases and 7 bases respectively, with 15 bases between them. The germline V gene encodes CDR1 MNHEY and CDR2 SVGAGI.

This clone was recorded once. The CDR3 loop is CASSQSAQAKYEQYF. The CDR3, as DNA: TGCGCCAGCAGCCAATCAGCTCAAGCCAAGTACGAGCAGTACTTC. This chain links TRBV4-1 with TRBJ2-7; D not certain. CDR1 and CDR2 (germline): MGHRA, YSYEKL. The germline V and J ends were trimmed by 2 bases and 4 bases, with 15 bases remaining between them. The CDR3 is 15 amino acids.

On this clone itself: The junction differs from germline at one of its ends, possibly a read error. J is TRBJ1-4 and V is TRBV19; no clear D. CDR3 length: 15 residues. Germline V gives CDR1 LNHDA, CDR2 SQIVND (reference sequence). The CDR3 loop reads CASSIGFGANEKLFF. The CDR3 DNA sequence: TGTGCCAGTAGCATAGGGTTTGGGGCTAATGAAAAACTGTTTTTT. Variable domain in full (rest from reference TRBV19 and TRBJ1-4): DGGITQSPKYLFRKEGQNVTLSCEQNLNHDAMYWYRQDPGQGLRLIYYSQIVNDFQKGDIAEGYSVSREKKESFPLTVTSAQKNPTAFYLCASSIGFGANEKLFFGSGTQLSVL.

The CDR3 is CASSRQGSNQPQHF. CDR3 nucleotides: TGTGCCAGCAGCAGACAGGGAAGCAATCAGCCCCAGCATTTT. V gene TRBV5-6 combines with J gene TRBJ1-5; 7 bases are shared with TRBD1. From germline, CDR1 is SGHDT and CDR2 YYEEEE. The CDR3 length is 14 residues. V gave up 4 bases and J gave up 1 base; unmatched junction bases: 2.

The chain uses TRBV9 and TRBJ1-2; D gene ambiguous. CDR1 SGDLS and CDR2 YYNGEE come from the germline V gene. The V end was cut by 2 bases, the J end by 2 bases, with 7 bases between. This CDR3 is 13 amino acids long. CDR3 sequence reads: CASSVRWNYGYTF. CDR3 sequence (DNA): TGTGCCAGCAGCGTTCGGTGGAACTATGGCTACACCTTC.

The chain employs TRBV7-5 and TRBJ1-5; the table names TRBD1, a call not compared with the DNA. TRBV7-5 is classified as a pseudogene. This CDR3 has 15 residues. CDR3 sequence: CARSPSTGGHQPQHF. CDR3 sequence (DNA): TGTGCCAGAAGCCCTAGTACAGGGGGCCATCAGCCCCAGCATTTT.

The chain combines TRBV5-6 with TRBJ2-5, with TRBD2 matching over 13 bases. V trimming: 2 bases; J trimming: 2 bases; junction bases outside the gene matches: 0. Germline V gene lookup returns CDR1 SGHDT and CDR2 YYEEEE. This CDR3 spans 15 amino acids. The CDR3 is CASSLLAGGQETQYF. CDR3 nucleotide sequence: TGTGCCAGCAGCTTACTAGCGGGGGGGCAAGAGACCCAGTACTTC.

The rearrangement joins TRBV19 to TRBJ1-3; D not resolved. Germline CDR1 LNHDA, CDR2 SQIVND (reference sequence). This CDR3 is built from 13 residues. The V end lost 1 base, the J end lost 7 bases, and 8 bases lay between the germline ends. CDR3 residues: CASSIGAGNTIYF. CDR3 coding DNA: TGTGCCAGTAGTATAGGAGCGGGGAACACCATATATTTT.

This chain links TRBV29-1 with TRBJ2-5; TRBD1 aligns across 10 bases. The CDR3 has 15 residues. After removal of 6 bases from V and 0 bases from J, the junction contained 7 bases not matched to a gene. The germline V gene has CDR1 SQVTM and CDR2 ANQGSEA. The CDR3 here is CSVSGQGGHQETQYF. The CDR3 coding sequence is TGCAGCGTGTCCGGACAGGGGGGACACCAAGAGACCCAGTACTTC. The full variable domain, in which reference TRBV29-1 and TRBJ2-5 provide the parts outside the CDR3, is SAVISQKPSRDICQRGTSLTIQCQVDSQVTMMFWYRQQPGQSLTLIATANQGSEATYESGFVIDKFPISRPNLTFSTLTVSNMSPEDSSIYLCSVSGQGGHQETQYFGPGTRLLVL.

The gene calls are TRBV18 and TRBJ2-1; no clear D. The germline V gene encodes CDR1 KGHSH and CDR2 LQKENI. This CDR3 region has 12 residues. V lost 3 bases and J lost 12, with 12 bases in between. CDR3 sequence (DNA): TGTGCCAGCTCACCCGAGTCAGCATCGCAGTTCTTC. Translation gives CASSPESASQFF.

This chain uses TRBV5-1 with TRBJ2-3; 8 bases map to TRBD2. The V and J ends lost 2 bases and 1 base, in that order; junction bases with no gene match: 3. Germline CDR1 is SGHRS and CDR2 is YFSETQ. The CDR3 is 15 amino acids. The CDR3 region is CASSFFSGGTDTQYF. As DNA, the CDR3 is TGCGCCAGCAGCTTCTTTAGCGGGGGCACAGATACGCAGTATTTT.

The gene calls are TRBV6-5 and TRBJ2-7, with D possibly TRBD2 on 6 matching bases. The CDR3 extends over 15 amino acids. Per the germline V gene, CDR1 is MNHEY and CDR2 is SVGAGI. V lost 5 bases and J 0 bases, leaving 14 bases between the germline ends. CDR3 nucleotides: TGTGCCAGCAGTCCCGGGACTCCCAGCTCCTACGAGCAGTACTTC. The encoded protein is CASSPGTPSSYEQYF.

The chain links TRBV2 to TRBJ1-1; maybe TRBD1 (5 bases). Trimming removed 5 bases at V and 1 base at J, with 5 bases between. Germline CDR1 and CDR2: SNHLY and FYNNEI. The CDR3 loop spans 12 amino acids. The CDR3 loop is CASSQGNTEAFF. The CDR3 DNA follows: TGTGCCAGCAGTCAGGGGAACACTGAAGCTTTCTTT.

This chain connects TRBV29-1 to TRBJ2-3, with 9 bases aligning to TRBD2. V shed 0 bases, J shed 1 base, and the junction held 11 bases outside the gene matches. The CDR3 has 18 amino acids. The germline V gene has CDR1 SQVTM and CDR2 ANQGSEA. This CDR3 is CSVEEPSGQRGGTDTQYF. The CDR3 nucleotides are TGCAGCGTTGAAGAACCCTCGGGACAGCGGGGGGGCACAGATACGCAGTATTTT.

The chain couples TRBV5-1 to TRBJ1-2; no definite D call. The germline gives CDR1 SGHRS, CDR2 YFSETQ. V lost 5 bases and J lost 5, with 13 bases in between. This CDR3 has 13 amino acids. The CDR3 loop is CASSSEGGYGYTF. CDR3 bases: TGCGCCAGCAGTTCTGAGGGAGGATATGGCTACACCTTC.

This chain links TRBV5-4 with TRBJ2-5, with TRBD2 matching 11 bases. J gave up 14 bases and V 0 bases, and 12 bases lay outside the gene matches. Looked up from germline, CDR1 is SGHNT and CDR2 is YYREEE (reference sequence). This CDR3 has 15 residues. CDR3 in DNA: TGTGCCAGCAGCTTGGTACTAGCGGGGGATAGGCGGATTTACTTC. It is translated as CASSLVLAGDRRIYF.

The chain couples TRBV6-1 to TRBJ1-2, with D hard to call. Germline CDR1 is MNHNS and CDR2 is SASEGT. Trimming removed 1 base from V and 3 bases from J, with 12 bases in between. The CDR3 has 15 amino acids. This CDR3 is CASSEVESRDYGYTF. CDR3 nucleotide sequence: TGTGCCAGCAGTGAAGTGGAATCCCGAGACTATGGCTACACCTTC.

V gene TRBV19 combines with J gene TRBJ2-7; D not certain. The germline V gene has CDR1 LNHDA and CDR2 SQIVND (reference sequence). Trimming removed 5 bases from V and 0 bases from J, with 14 bases in between. This CDR3 is 15 amino acids long. This CDR3 is CASSSSDLVSYEQYF. In DNA, the CDR3 is TGTGCCAGTAGTTCCTCGGACCTTGTCTCCTACGAGCAGTACTTC. Complete variable domain (other parts from reference TRBV19 and TRBJ2-7): DGGITQSPKYLFRKEGQNVTLSCEQNLNHDAMYWYRQDPGQGLRLIYYSQIVNDFQKGDIAEGYSVSREKKESFPLTVTSAQKNPTAFYLCASSSSDLVSYEQYFGPGTRLTVT.

J is TRBJ2-7 and V is TRBV28; the D is unclear. The V and J ends lost 3 bases and 6 bases respectively, with 9 bases between them. Germline values: CDR1 MDHEN, CDR2 SYDVKM. This CDR3 is 12 amino acids long. CDR3 nucleotides: TGTGCCAGCAGTTTGGGTCCTCTCGAGCAGTACTTC. Translating it yields CASSLGPLEQYF. Combining the CDR3 with reference TRBV28 and TRBJ2-7 gives the whole variable domain DVKVTQSSRYLVKRTGEKVFLECVQDMDHENMFWYRQDPGLGLRLIYFSYDVKMKEKGDIPEGYSVSREKKERFSLILESASTNQTSMYLCASSLGPLEQYFGPGTRLTVT.

This chain joins TRBV28 and TRBJ1-1, with D unresolved. CDR3 length equals 11 residues. In germline, CDR1 is MDHEN, CDR2 SYDVKM. The V gene lost 8 bases and the J gene lost 2 bases, with 6 bases spanning the gap. This chain's CDR3 is CASALNTEAFF. CDR3 DNA sequence: TGTGCCAGCGCGCTTAACACTGAAGCTTTCTTT.

This sequence joins TRBV19 and TRBJ1-6, with D unclear. Germline V CDR1 and CDR2: LNHDA, SQIVND (reference sequence). This CDR3 has 16 amino acids. V shed 4 bases and J shed 0 bases, with 10 bases lying between them. CDR3 sequence: CASSREPSSYNSPLHF. CDR3 bases: TGTGCCAGTAGTAGGGAGCCTAGCTCCTATAATTCACCCCTCCACTTT. The variable domain in full, with the rest retrieved from reference TRBV19 and TRBJ1-6, is DGGITQSPKYLFRKEGQNVTLSCEQNLNHDAMYWYRQDPGQGLRLIYYSQIVNDFQKGDIAEGYSVSREKKESFPLTVTSAQKNPTAFYLCASSREPSSYNSPLHFGNGTRLTVT.